This T cell receptor (beta chain) was sequenced for a study of CD8 T cells in Susac syndrome. This clonotype was picked up one time. This CDR3 spans 14 amino acids. V was clipped by 2 bases and J by 5 bases; unmatched bases: 8. Germline CDR1 and CDR2: GTSNPN and SVGIG (reference sequence). RNA, at about 0.5 to 1 ug, was reverse transcribed with random hexamers. TCRdb ran MiXCR on the immunoSEQ multiplex PCR reads and lists one entry per CDR3 protein. The sample holds under 550,000 distinct CDR3 sequences; more than 80% are singletons and the top ten take 0.12%. Sequencing used CD8+ T cells from PBMCs. The clonotype originates from a human donor with multiple sclerosis. J is TRBJ2-7 and V is TRBV30; 8 bases agree with TRBD1. The CDR3 DNA is TGTGCCTGGAGTTCCGGACAGGGTCCCCACGAGCAGTACTTC. Translated: CAWSSGQGPHEQYF.